This TCR beta chain was observed in a study of blood T cell repertoires in COVID-19. On the study more broadly: There were acute and convalescent COVID-19 samples, and they came from the United States, Italy and Spain. T cells, B-cell-depleted T cells, or PBMCs provided the cDNA or gDNA that served as material.

The CDR3 is made up of 17 amino acids. Germline V gene sequence: CDR1 MDHEN, CDR2 SYDVKM. With 6 bases removed from V and 5 bases from J, the gap between germline ends came to 25 bases. Assay: immunoSEQ multiplex PCR; the TCRdb copy retains only in-frame clones and omits some. The sample holds about 200,000 clones, around 80% seen once. The rearrangement joins TRBV28 to TRBJ1-2, with D possibly matching TRBD1 (5 bases). The clonotype originates from a human donor with acute or convalescent COVID-19. The donor label of this sample is uncertain. The specimen was peripheral blood. CDR3 loop: CASSGYSTSTVGYGYTF. Here the CDR3 DNA reads TGTGCCAGCAGCGGGTACTCAACCTCGACAGTTGGATATGGCTACACCTTC.